This TCR beta chain was captured in a study of radiotherapy plus CTLA-4 blockade in lung cancer. Between the trimmed V and J ends, which lost 0 bases and 2 bases, there was a span of 13 bases. Looked up from germline, CDR1 is SGDLS and CDR2 is YYNGEE. The CDR3 length is 16 residues. Assay used: immunoSEQ multiplex PCR; TCRdb lists only in-frame clones, some missing. The data show fewer than 85,000 clones, around 84% seen once. The chain uses TRBV9 and TRBJ2-3, with D possibly being TRBD2 (7 bases). The sequence derives from a human donor with non-small cell lung cancer who had stable disease on radiotherapy plus ipilimumab. The source material was peripheral blood, sampled from a patient treated with radiotherapy plus ipilimumab. The CDR3 bases are TGTGCCAGCAGCGTAGGAGGCGGGGGCTACACAGATACGCAGTATTTT. Protein sequence: CASSVGGGGYTDTQYF.